This entry lists 28 T cell receptor beta chains sequenced from one sample in a study of blood T cell repertoires in COVID-19. The repertoire was sequenced with immunoSEQ multiplex PCR; TCRdb's copy has only in-frame clones and lacks some. The table records fewer than 250,000 clones, roughly 80% of them present only once. The sample was PBMCs or T cells enriched from blood (not recorded which). The receptors stem from a woman under 40 who had recovered from COVID-19.

This clone was detected once. The chain uses TRBV5-6 and TRBJ1-1; D call uncertain. Germline lookup yields CDR1 SGHDT and CDR2 YYEEEE. The V and J ends lost 1 base and 1 base respectively, with 8 bases between them. CDR3 length equals 14 residues. CDR3 amino acids: CASSLPQANTEAFF. CDR3 nucleotide sequence: TGTGCCAGCAGCTTGCCCCAGGCGAACACTGAAGCTTTCTTT.

The V and J genes are TRBV5-1 and TRBJ2-1, with TRBD2 matching 14 bases. Per germline, CDR1 SGHRS and CDR2 YFSETQ. The J segment lost 8 bases and the V segment lost 4 bases, leaving 17 bases of the junction unmatched. The CDR3 is 19 residues long. The DNA of the CDR3 is TGCGCCAGCAGCACACTACCCCGACTAGCGGGAGGGTCTAGCGATGAGCAGTTCTTC. This sequence encodes CASSTLPRLAGGSSDEQFF.

The chain links TRBV18 to TRBJ2-7; 9 bases are a match to TRBD2. This CDR3 has 13 residues. The V gene's germline CDR1 is KGHSH and CDR2 LQKENI. J gave up 7 bases and V 6 bases, and 7 bases lay outside the gene matches. The CDR3 loop reads CASSEGLAREQYF. CDR3 DNA: TGTGCCAGCTCCGAAGGACTAGCGCGGGAGCAGTACTTC.

The V gene is TRBV30, the J gene TRBJ1-3, with D hard to call. CDR3 length: 12 amino acids. V shed 5 bases and J shed 4 bases, with 9 bases lying between them. CDR1 is GTSNPN and CDR2 is SVGIG in the germline V gene (reference sequence). CDR3 sequence: CAWGQSGNTIYF. CDR3 bases: TGTGCCTGGGGGCAGTCGGGAAACACCATATATTTT.

The CDR3 DNA is TGTGCCAGCTCACCGGCTGGCGGGGGCCTCAATCAGCCCCAGCATTTT. Amino acids: CASSPAGGGLNQPQHF. V is TRBV18 and J is TRBJ1-5; tentative D call: TRBD1 (6 bases). Germline CDR1 and CDR2: KGHSH and LQKENI. Trimming removed 3 bases at V and 3 bases at J, with 15 bases between. The CDR3 is 16 residues long.

This chain connects TRBV3-1 (or the pseudogene TRBV3-2) to TRBJ2-2, with no clear D. Germline V gene data show CDR1 as LGHDT and CDR2 as YNNKEL (reference sequence). The CDR3 is made up of 13 amino acids. Trimming pared 3 bases from V and 4 bases from J, leaving 6 bases between. Here the CDR3 DNA reads TGTGCCAGCAGCCATCGGAGCACCGGGGAGCTGTTTTTT. This codes for CASSHRSTGELFF.

The rearrangement joins TRBV9 to TRBJ2-1; no clear D gene. The germline V gene encodes CDR1 SGDLS and CDR2 YYNGEE. The CDR3 extends over 14 amino acids. Trimming stripped 5 bases from V and 6 bases from J, with 15 bases between. As DNA, the CDR3 is TGTGCCAGCAGTCATACGGTGGTACGCAATGAGCAGTTCTTC. It is translated as CASSHTVVRNEQFF.

The genes are TRBV7-9 and TRBJ1-6, with 10 nucleotides matching TRBD1. Germline V lookup: CDR1 SEHNR, CDR2 FQNEAQ (reference sequence). CDR3 length: 12 amino acids. V lost 5 bases to trimming and J lost 19 bases; unmatched junction nucleotides: 8. The CDR3 spells CASSGTGATLHF. DNA for the CDR3: TGTGCCAGCAGCGGGACAGGGGCGACGTTACACTTT.

The chain carries TRBV7-6 and TRBJ2-7; TRBD1 matches 7 bases. CDR1 is SGHVS and CDR2 is FNYEAQ in the germline V gene. J lost 5 bases, V lost 3 bases, and 16 bases had no gene match. The CDR3 consists of 17 residues. The CDR3 loop is CASSLRLRQGRFHEQYV. CDR3 coding DNA: TGTGCCAGCAGCTTGAGGCTCAGACAGGGTCGGTTCCACGAGCAGTACGTC.

The chain joins TRBV6-6 to TRBJ2-2, with 9 bases aligning to TRBD1. V shed 7 bases, J shed 5 bases, and the junction held 11 bases outside the gene matches. Germline V gives CDR1 MNHNY, CDR2 SVGAGI (reference sequence). The CDR3 consists of 16 residues. CDR3 loop: CASILRTGADTGELFF. CDR3 sequence (DNA): TGTGCCAGCATCCTACGGACAGGGGCGGATACCGGGGAGCTGTTTTTT.

The chain uses TRBV19 and TRBJ1-5, with D possibly matching TRBD1 (6 bases). Germline CDR1 reads LNHDA; CDR2 reads SQIVND (reference sequence). The CDR3 runs 14 residues. V was clipped by 1 base and J by 3 bases, with 7 bases between them. The CDR3 DNA follows: TGTGCCAGTAGTATAGGGGGGCACAATCAGCCCCAGCATTTT. The encoded protein is CASSIGGHNQPQHF.

With respect to this clone: Its ends do not fully match the called genes, so a read error is possible. The chain has TRBV7-7 and TRBJ2-1; TRBD2 matches 12 bases. The CDR3 sequence is 18 residues long. Germline values: CDR1 SSHAT, CDR2 FNYEAQ (reference sequence). CDR3 nucleotide sequence: TGTGCTAGCAGCCTGACTAGCGGGAGACCCAGCTCCTACAATGAGCAGTTCTTC. Its protein is CASSLTSGRPSSYNEQFF.

The chain recombines TRBV19 with TRBJ1-1; D possibly corresponds to TRBD1 (5 bases). The CDR3 is 13 amino acids. Between the trimmed V and J ends, which lost 5 bases and 2 bases, there was a span of 9 bases. CDR1 is LNHDA, CDR2 SQIVND, per germline (reference sequence). CDR3 protein: CASSGQGNTEAFF. Here the CDR3 DNA reads TGTGCCAGTAGTGGGCAGGGAAACACTGAAGCTTTCTTT.

V gene TRBV19 combines with J gene TRBJ2-7; possibly TRBD2 for D (5 bases). V was cut by 5 bases and J by 5 bases, with 16 bases left in between. The germline V gene encodes CDR1 LNHDA and CDR2 SQIVND (reference sequence). The CDR3 consists of 14 residues. As DNA, the CDR3 is TGTGCCAGTAGTGGTAGTGGGAGTTTCAACGAGCAGTACTTC. Translation: CASSGSGSFNEQYF. The variable domain in full, with the rest retrieved from reference TRBV19 and TRBJ2-7, is DGGITQSPKYLFRKEGQNVTLSCEQNLNHDAMYWYRQDPGQGLRLIYYSQIVNDFQKGDIAEGYSVSREKKESFPLTVTSAQKNPTAFYLCASSGSGSFNEQYFGPGTRLTVT.

This chain joins TRBV28 and TRBJ1-2; the D gene is possibly TRBD1 (6 bases). CDR3 length: 13 residues. CDR1 MDHEN and CDR2 SYDVKM come from the germline V gene. Trimming stripped 5 bases from V and 7 bases from J, with 14 bases between. This chain's CDR3 is CASSSPGGLGYTF. DNA for the CDR3: TGTGCCAGCAGTAGCCCGGGGGGCCTTGGCTACACCTTC.

The gene calls are TRBV21-1 and TRBJ1-1; the D call of TRBD1 is as the table states it, not checked on the DNA. TRBV21-1 is designated a pseudogene. The CDR3 consists of 14 residues. The CDR3: CASSKDRGDTEAFF. DNA of the CDR3: TGTGCCAGCAGCAAAGACAGGGGGGACACTGAAGCTTTCTTT.

The chain recombines TRBV28 with TRBJ1-2; 8 nucleotides agree with TRBD1. After removal of 3 bases from V and 7 bases from J, the junction contained 16 bases not matched to a gene. This CDR3 is built from 17 residues. The germline V gene encodes CDR1 MDHEN and CDR2 SYDVKM. In DNA form, the CDR3 reads TGTGCCAGCAGTTTCTACCACACCGGACAGGGAGCGGGTGGCTACACCTTC. It yields the protein CASSFYHTGQGAGGYTF.

The chain combines TRBV28 with TRBJ1-1; no clear D. This CDR3 region has 12 residues. The V end was cut by 2 bases, the J end by 10 bases, with 11 bases between. Germline CDR1 is MDHEN and CDR2 is SYDVKM. The CDR3 coding sequence is TGTGCCAGCAGTTTAACCCCCGAGGCAGCTTTCTTT. The encoded protein is CASSLTPEAAFF.

CDR3 nucleotides: TGTGCCAGCAGTTCCGGGACAGGGGCTCGGAGGACTGAAGCTTTCTTT. This translates into CASSSGTGARRTEAFF. The rearrangement uses TRBV2 and TRBJ1-1, with TRBD1 matching 10 bases. CDR1 is SNHLY, CDR2 FYNNEI, per germline. V dropped 5 bases and J dropped 5; count of bases not matched to a gene: 11. CDR3 length: 16 residues.

This chain links TRBV14 with TRBJ2-7; D not resolved. Germline-derived CDR1 and CDR2 are SGHDN and FVKESK. V lost 4 bases to trimming and J lost 3 bases, with 10 bases between them. The CDR3 spans 13 residues. In DNA, the CDR3 is TGTGCCAGCAGCCGGAACTACCTCTACGAGCAGTACTTC. It specifies CASSRNYLYEQYF.

In nucleotides, the CDR3 is TGTGCCTGGAGGCCCCTAGCGACCTCCTACGAGCAGTACTTC. It specifies CAWRPLATSYEQYF. The chain uses TRBV30 and TRBJ2-7; D possibly corresponds to TRBD2 (6 bases). The germline gives CDR1 GTSNPN, CDR2 SVGIG (reference sequence). Trimming took 3 bases from V and 0 from J, leaving 12 bases between them. The CDR3 covers 14 residues.

This rearrangement joins TRBV18 to TRBJ1-6, with 8 bases aligning to TRBD1. Germline CDR1 and CDR2: KGHSH and LQKENI. This CDR3 has 14 residues. J gave up 10 bases and V 3 bases, and 5 bases lay outside the gene matches. The CDR3 nucleotides are TGTGCCAGCTCACCGGGCAGGGGGCAATCACCCCTCCACTTT. Its translation is CASSPGRGQSPLHF.

The rearrangement uses TRBV5-6 and TRBJ2-7; 7 nucleotides match TRBD2. The CDR3 has 16 amino acids. After removal of 0 bases from V and 3 bases from J, the junction contained 9 bases not matched to a gene. CDR1 SGHDT and CDR2 YYEEEE come from the germline V gene. CDR3 loop: CASSLAGGNAYYEQYV. CDR3 nucleotides: TGTGCCAGCAGCTTGGCGGGGGGAAACGCCTACTACGAGCAGTACGTC.

This chain uses TRBV2 with TRBJ2-3, with a weak D call TRBD2 (5 bases). CDR3 length equals 15 residues. V was trimmed by 6 bases and J by 1 base, leaving 14 bases between them. In germline, CDR1 is SNHLY, CDR2 FYNNEI. CDR3 protein: CASRPSPLGTDTQYF. CDR3 DNA: TGTGCCAGCAGGCCTAGCCCGCTTGGCACAGATACGCAGTATTTT.

The J gene is TRBJ1-2, the V gene TRBV30, with D unresolved. CDR1 and CDR2 from the germline V gene are GTSNPN and SVGIG (reference sequence). V was cut by 0 bases and J by 7 bases, with 12 bases left in between. This CDR3 is built from 13 residues. For the CDR3, the DNA is TGTGCCTGGAGTGTACTAGGAGTCTTTGGCTACACCTTC. Translation: CAWSVLGVFGYTF.

The J gene is TRBJ1-2, the V gene TRBV15, with 7 bases aligning to TRBD1. The V segment lost 2 bases and the J segment 3 bases; nucleotides outside the gene matches: 6. The CDR3 runs to 15 residues. Germline CDR1 reads LNHNV; CDR2 reads YYDKDF (reference sequence). In DNA, the CDR3 is TGTGCCACCAGCAGAAACTTGGGACAGCACTATGGCTACACCTTC. It yields the protein CATSRNLGQHYGYTF.

The V call is TRBV7-3, the J call TRBJ1-1; D is undetermined. The ends were cut back, 1 base at V and 7 bases at J, with 10 bases in the middle. This CDR3 has 13 amino acids. Germline V gene lookup returns CDR1 SGHTA and CDR2 FQGTGA. CDR3 protein: CASSLSWEGEAFF. The CDR3, as DNA: TGTGCCAGCAGCTTAAGTTGGGAGGGTGAAGCTTTCTTT.

A few counts support this clone. V is TRBV25-1 and J is TRBJ1-4; perhaps TRBD1 as D (5 bases). The CDR3 has 14 residues. V gave up 1 base and J gave up 10 bases, with 13 bases separating them. Per the germline V gene, CDR1 is MGHDK and CDR2 is SYGVNS. Written as DNA, the CDR3 is TGTGCCAGCAGTGAATTTTCAGACAGCTTAAAACTGTTTTTT. Translated, it gives CASSEFSDSLKLFF.